Listed below are T cell receptor beta chains from one sample, sequenced in a study of spatial heterogeneity in lung cancer. MiXCR was run by TCRdb on the 5' RACE reads, yielding one entry per CDR3 protein. The data show tens of thousands of distinct CDR3 sequences, with 4.6% seen just once and less than 8% held by the top ten. The sequencing here drew on PBMCs, taken at surgery. All receptors derive from a male donor with early-stage non-small cell lung cancer. CDR3s include the opening cysteine and the closing phenylalanine or tryptophan. The D gene is left open where the match is weak. Not every row has a clone size; where given, it reads once, few, many or a size class.

TRBV19	many	TRBD1	TRBJ1-1	CASSMKDRDRGFF	TGTGCCAGTAGTATGAAGGACCGGGACAGGGGTTTCTTT
TRBV7-8	many	-	TRBJ2-3	CASRFWGGRTTDTQYF	TGTGCCAGCAGATTCTGGGGTGGGCGTACTACAGATACGCAGTATTTT
TRBV6-6	many	-	TRBJ1-5	CASSSPGLNQPQHF	TGTGCCAGCAGTTCGCCAGGACTGAATCAGCCCCAGCATTTT
TRBV20-1	many	-	TRBJ1-4	CSARDPWGEAEKLFF	TGCAGTGCTAGAGATCCCTGGGGAGAGGCGGAAAAACTGTTTTTT
TRBV4-3	many	-	TRBJ1-1	CASSQDTANTEAFF	TGCGCCAGCAGCCAAGATACAGCGAACACTGAAGCTTTCTTT
TRBV28	medium-sized	TRBD2	TRBJ2-3	CASRPGGAKDTQYF	TGTGCCAGCCGTCCGGGGGGGGCGAAAGATACGCAGTATTTT
TRBV29-1	many	-	TRBJ1-2	CSVELGYGYTF	TGCAGCGTTGAATTGGGCTATGGCTACACCTTC
TRBV7-9	-	TRBD1	TRBJ1-4	CASSLVGTGVEKLFF	TGTGCCAGCAGCTTAGTGGGGACAGGGGTTGAAAAACTGTTTTTT
TRBV18	many	-	TRBJ2-2	CASSPGGVNTGELFF	TGTGCCAGCTCACCCGGGGGAGTGAACACCGGGGAGCTGTTTTTT
TRBV4-2	-	-	TRBJ1-1	CASSQAEGMNTEAFF	TGTGCCAGCAGCCAAGCTGAGGGAATGAACACTGAAGCTTTCTTT
TRBV19	many	-	TRBJ2-3	CASRAQSTDTQYF	TGTGCCAGTAGGGCACAATCCACAGATACGCAGTATTTT
TRBV6-5	-	TRBD1	TRBJ2-7	CASSYTPSGQGRNEQYF	TGTGCCAGCAGTTACACCCCCTCGGGACAGGGCCGGAACGAGCAGTACTTC
TRBV5-1	few	TRBD1	TRBJ1-1	CASSWGTEGTEAFF	TGCGCCAGCAGCTGGGGGACAGAGGGCACTGAAGCTTTCTTT
TRBV7-6	many	TRBD2	TRBJ2-1	CASSGEGLGGKNEQFF	TGTGCCAGCAGCGGAGAGGGACTAGGAGGGAAGAATGAGCAGTTCTTC
TRBV5-1	few	-	TRBJ2-3	CASSSPTGSTDTQYF	TGCGCCAGCAGCTCCCCAACAGGCAGCACAGATACGCAGTATTTT
TRBV7-2	many	-	TRBJ2-7	CASSQSAPFDEQYF	TGTGCCAGCAGCCAGTCCGCACCCTTTGACGAGCAGTACTTC
TRBV6-5	many	-	TRBJ2-2	CASSARGWAGELFF	TGTGCCAGCAGTGCTAGGGGGTGGGCCGGGGAGCTGTTTTTT
TRBV12-3/TRBV12-4	many	-	TRBJ1-5	CASSLSGPNQPQHF	TGTGCCAGCAGTTTAAGTGGACCGAATCAGCCCCAGCATTTT
TRBV7-3	-	TRBD2	TRBJ2-3	CASSLAGGTTDTQYF	TGTGCCAGCAGCTTAGCGGGGGGAACCACAGATACGCAGTATTTT